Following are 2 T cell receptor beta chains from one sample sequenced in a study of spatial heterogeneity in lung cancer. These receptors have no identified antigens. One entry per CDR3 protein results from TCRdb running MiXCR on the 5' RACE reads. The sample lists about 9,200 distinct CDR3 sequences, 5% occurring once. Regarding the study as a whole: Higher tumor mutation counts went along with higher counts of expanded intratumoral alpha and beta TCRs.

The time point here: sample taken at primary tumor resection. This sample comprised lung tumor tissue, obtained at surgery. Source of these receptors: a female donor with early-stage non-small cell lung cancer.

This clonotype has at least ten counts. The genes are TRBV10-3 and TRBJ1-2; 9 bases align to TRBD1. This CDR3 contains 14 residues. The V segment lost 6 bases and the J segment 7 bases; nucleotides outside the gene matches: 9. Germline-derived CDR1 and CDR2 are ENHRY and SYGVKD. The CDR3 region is CAISPGTGNVGYTF. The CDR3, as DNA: TGTGCCATCAGCCCCGGGACAGGGAATGTTGGCTACACCTTC.

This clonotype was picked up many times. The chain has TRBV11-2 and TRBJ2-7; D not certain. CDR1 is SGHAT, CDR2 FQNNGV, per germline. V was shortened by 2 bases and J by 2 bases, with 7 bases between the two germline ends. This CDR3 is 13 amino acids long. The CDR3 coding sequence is TGTGCCAGCAGCTTATCAACTCCCTACGAGCAGTACTTC. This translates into CASSLSTPYEQYF.